The text below deals with one T cell receptor beta chain. The record originates from a study of post-analysis software for immune sequencing data. Unique molecular identifiers tagged the TCR beta cDNA libraries. With roughly 0.85 to 11 million T cells as the source, approximately 450,000 cDNA molecules resulted. TCRdb called the PCR reads again in MiXCR, with one record for every CDR3 protein. In the table there are roughly 800,000 distinct CDR3 sequences, roughly 50% of which are singletons. This TCR derives from a girl aged 5-17 years with multiple sclerosis. The sample taken for sequencing was blood.

For the CDR3, the DNA is TGCGCCAGCAGCTGGACAGGGGGCGACGAGCAGTACTTC. As protein: CASSWTGGDEQYF. The chain carries TRBV5-1 and TRBJ2-7, with 11 bases aligning to TRBD1. CDR3 length equals 13 residues. The junction had 1 base not matched to a gene; V was cut back by 3 bases and J by 5 bases. CDR1 is SGHRS, CDR2 YFSETQ, per germline.